What follows is one TCR beta chain and its context. The antigen is undetermined. CDR1 SGHTA and CDR2 FQGNSA come from the germline V gene. Trimming took off 7 bases at V and 3 bases at J, with 18 bases between the two ends. The CDR3 has 15 residues. This entry is derived from a study of Graves' ophthalmopathy and Graves' hyperthyroidism. Study findings and constraints: From stable hyperthyroidism, ophthalmopathy was separated by a 13-signature model with about 88% sensitivity and less than 82% specificity.

The study enrolled ophthalmopathy donors with moderate-to-severe activity, CAS ≥3, NOSPECS ≥4 and duration under 3 months. The authors amplified TCR beta CDR3 regions from RNA transcripts. After a first-round RT-PCR with HTBI primers, a second-round multiplex PCR was run. A single record per CDR3 protein comes from TCRdb applying MiXCR to the multiplex PCR reads. The table includes about 660,000 distinct CDR3 sequences, under 50% detected once. This clonotype was sampled from an adult man with Graves' ophthalmopathy. Specimen: peripheral blood. The chain joins TRBV7-2 to TRBJ1-2; tentative D call: TRBD1 (6 bases). The CDR3 bases are TGTGCCAGCACCGGCGGGGAGGACAGCCACTATGGCTACACCTTC. This codes for CASTGGEDSHYGYTF.